The next 26 T cell receptor beta chains were all read from a single sample in a study of tumor-infiltrating lymphocytes in localized non-small cell lung cancer (dated by TCRdb to the early 2020s). Library preparation employed the immunoSEQ multiplex PCR assay. In TCRdb, the immuneACCESS table is reduced to in-frame sequences with V and J assigned. These tables do not hold every clone; where another copy was compared, an unresolved V gene accounts for under half, and the others remain unexplained. The sample table records 7,000 to 8,500 clones; 77% of these occur just once. The biggest ten clones account for about 4.6% of the sample. Sequences were obtained from lung tumor tissue. The source is a human donor with non-small cell lung cancer.

The CDR3 reads CASSFWLRSSGRARTGELFF. The CDR3 bases are TGTGCCAGCAGTTTCTGGTTGCGTAGTAGCGGGAGGGCCAGGACCGGGGAGCTGTTTTTT. The chain recombines TRBV27 with TRBJ2-2, with 11 bases matching TRBD2. The V segment lost 3 bases and the J segment 5 bases; nucleotides outside the gene matches: 17. This CDR3 contains 20 residues. Germline V CDR1 and CDR2: MNHEY, SMNVEV (reference sequence).

This clone was seen more than once but under ten times. The chain recombines TRBV30 with TRBJ1-6; tentatively, D is TRBD1 (5 bases). Trimming removed 5 bases at V and 7 bases at J, with 12 bases between. CDR3 length equals 13 residues. Per germline, CDR1 GTSNPN and CDR2 SVGIG (reference sequence). The DNA of the CDR3 is TGTGCCTGGGCCGCAGGGCGCAATTCACCCCTCCACTTT. Translating gives CAWAAGRNSPLHF.

The CDR3 loop is CASSLYYEQYF. The CDR3 region has the DNA TGTGCCAGCAGCCTCTACTACGAGCAGTACTTC. The chain has TRBV5-5 and TRBJ2-7; D is undetermined. V shed 4 bases and J shed 3 bases, with 5 bases lying between them. Germline CDR1 SGHKS, CDR2 YYEKEE (reference sequence). This CDR3 comprises 11 residues.

The genes are TRBV29-1 and TRBJ1-1; 11 bases are shared with TRBD1. The ends lost 5 bases at V and 10 bases at J; junction bases unmatched: 3. Germline V CDR1 and CDR2: SQVTM, ANQGSEA. The length of the CDR3 is 11 residues. The DNA of the CDR3 is TGCAGCGTTCGGACAGGGGGCCGAGCTTTCTTT. Translated, it gives CSVRTGGRAFF.

V is TRBV28 and J is TRBJ2-6, with unresolved D. Germline V gene lookup returns CDR1 MDHEN and CDR2 SYDVKM. The CDR3 is 15 residues long. The V end was cut by 3 bases, the J end by 0 bases, with 6 bases between. CDR3 loop: CASSFRSSGANVLTF. The DNA of the CDR3 is TGTGCCAGCAGTTTTAGGAGCTCTGGGGCCAACGTCCTGACTTTC.

This chain links TRBV7-2 with TRBJ2-5; 8 bases are a match to TRBD2. The CDR3 is 17 amino acids. Germline values: CDR1 SGHTA, CDR2 FQGNSA. With V trimmed by 4 bases and J by 0 bases, 10 bases remained unmatched. This CDR3 is CASSSPGGFGYQETQYF. The DNA of the CDR3 is TGTGCCAGCAGCTCCCCGGGGGGGTTTGGCTACCAAGAGACCCAGTACTTC.

V and J are TRBV6-6 and TRBJ2-7; D unclear. The CDR3 covers 12 residues. Germline values: CDR1 MNHNY, CDR2 SVGAGI (reference sequence). V was pared by 0 bases and J by 6 bases, with 6 bases between. The CDR3 nucleotides read TGTGCCAGCAGTTACTCCGCGGTCGAGCAGTACTTC. Its protein product is CASSYSAVEQYF.

V gene TRBV2 combines with J gene TRBJ2-3, with D possibly called TRBD1 or TRBD2 (5 bases each). The germline gives CDR1 SNHLY, CDR2 FYNNEI. Trimming took off 7 bases at V and 2 bases at J, with 19 bases between the two ends. The length of the CDR3 is 16 residues. The CDR3 spells CASKTGGGNPTDTQYF. The CDR3 DNA reads as TGTGCCAGCAAAACGGGTGGGGGTAACCCCACAGATACGCAGTATTTT.

The chain joins TRBV27 to TRBJ1-4; D gene uncertain. The germline V and J ends were trimmed by 4 bases and 8 bases, with 32 bases remaining between them. This CDR3 is built from 20 residues. The germline V gene encodes CDR1 MNHEY and CDR2 SMNVEV (reference sequence). CDR3 sequence (DNA): TGTGCCAGCAGTTCGATAGGACCGGTTCGGAAACGAAAGGGAAGGGAAAAACTGTTTTTT. Translating it yields CASSSIGPVRKRKGREKLFF.

V is TRBV5-1 and J is TRBJ1-1; D not certain. With 0 bases removed from V and 0 bases from J, the gap between germline ends came to 6 bases. The CDR3 runs to 14 residues. Germline V gives CDR1 SGHRS, CDR2 YFSETQ. The CDR3 DNA reads TGCGCCAGCAGCTTGGCAGTAATGAACACTGAAGCTTTCTTT. Its translation is CASSLAVMNTEAFF.

In this sample, this clone turned up a few times. The rearrangement joins TRBV7-9 to TRBJ2-7; 13 bases fit TRBD2. CDR1 and CDR2 from the germline V gene are SEHNR and FQNEAQ (reference sequence). The junction had 8 bases not matched to a gene; V was cut back by 5 bases and J by 7 bases. The CDR3 has 15 residues. The CDR3 DNA reads as TGTGCCAGCAGCCGAGGGACTAGCGGGACGGGGGAGCAGTACTTC. Protein sequence: CASSRGTSGTGEQYF.

This clone occurred a few times. This sequence joins TRBV7-3 and TRBJ1-1; a possible D gene is TRBD1 (5 bases). CDR1 is SGHTA and CDR2 is FQGTGA in the germline V gene. CDR3 length equals 14 residues. V lost 5 bases and J lost 1, with 11 bases in between. DNA for the CDR3: TGTGCCAGCAGCCCCAGGGCGGGGAACACTGAAGCTTTCTTT. This translates into CASSPRAGNTEAFF.

This clone was seen only a few times. The same CDR3 is also encoded by other DNA sequences in this sample. J is TRBJ2-7 and V is TRBV5-1, with a weak D call TRBD2 (5 bases). From germline, CDR1 is SGHRS and CDR2 YFSETQ. There are 14 residues in the CDR3. Trimming took 0 bases from V and 2 from J, leaving 9 bases between them. The CDR3 sequence is CASSLGGITYEQYF. CDR3 DNA sequence: TGCGCCAGCAGCTTGGGAGGGATTACCTACGAGCAGTACTTC.

This clone is a singleton in its sample. CDR3 residues: CASSLVANEQFF. Written as DNA, the CDR3 is TGTGCCAGCAGCTTGGTGGCCAATGAGCAGTTCTTC. This sequence joins TRBV5-6 and TRBJ2-1; D gene unclear. The CDR3 has 12 residues. Trimming stripped 0 bases from V and 6 bases from J, with 4 bases between. CDR1 is SGHDT, CDR2 YYEEEE, per germline.

The count of this clone is one. The chain combines TRBV27 with TRBJ1-1; D uncertain. Germline assignment: CDR1 MNHEY and CDR2 SMNVEV (reference sequence). V was cut by 2 bases and J by 1 base, with 5 bases left in between. The CDR3 is 13 amino acids. The CDR3 loop reads CASSLQWNTEAFF. CDR3 nucleotide sequence: TGTGCCAGCAGTTTACAGTGGAACACTGAAGCTTTCTTT.

The gene calls are TRBV25-1 and TRBJ1-2; 8 nucleotides line up with TRBD1. CDR1 and CDR2 (germline): MGHDK, SYGVNS. V dropped 7 bases and J dropped 8; count of bases not matched to a gene: 9. The CDR3 spans 13 residues. CDR3 DNA: TGTGCCAGCACTACGGACAGGGATCCAGGCTACACCTTC. This encodes CASTTDRDPGYTF.

V and J are TRBV28 and TRBJ2-7, with D maybe TRBD1 (5 bases). CDR3 length: 14 residues. The V gene's germline CDR1 is MDHEN and CDR2 SYDVKM. The V gene lost 2 bases and the J gene lost 3 bases, with 11 bases spanning the gap. CDR3 in amino acids: CASSLRTLYYEQYF. The DNA for the CDR3 is TGTGCCAGCAGTTTAAGGACACTCTACTACGAGCAGTACTTC.

The chain has TRBV7-9 and TRBJ2-1; D perhaps matches TRBD1 (6 bases). The CDR3 consists of 15 residues. CDR1 and CDR2 (germline): SEHNR, FQNEAQ (reference sequence). Trimming shortened V by 5 bases and J by 0 bases, and 11 bases separated the two germline ends. This CDR3 reads CASSPRGNSYNEQFF. The CDR3 coding sequence is TGTGCCAGCAGCCCAAGGGGGAACTCCTACAATGAGCAGTTCTTC. Filled out from reference TRBV7-9 and TRBJ2-1, the complete variable domain reads DTGVSQNPRHKITKRGQNVTFRCDPISEHNRLYWYRQTLGQGPEFLTYFQNEAQLEKSRLLSDRFSAERPKGSFSTLEIQRTEQGDSAMYLCASSPRGNSYNEQFFGPGTRLTVL.

This chain joins TRBV21-1 and TRBJ1-5; the DNA was not compared with TRBD1, the D call given in the table. TRBV21-1 constitutes a pseudogene. The CDR3 contains 18 residues. DNA for the CDR3: TGTGCCAGCAGCAAAGCTGGGACAGGGTTGCGGGGCAATCAGCCCCAGCATTTT. This sequence encodes CASSKAGTGLRGNQPQHF.

The chain employs TRBV21-1 and TRBJ2-5; the table's D call TRBD1 went unverified against the DNA. TRBV21-1 has pseudogene status. CDR3 length: 15 residues. The CDR3 coding sequence is TGTGCCAGCAGCAAAGACCTAGGGGGTAGGGAGACCCAGTACTTC. Its protein product is CASSKDLGGRETQYF.

J is TRBJ2-1 and V is TRBV5-1; no definite D call. V was shortened by 0 bases and J by 0 bases, with 10 bases between the two germline ends. CDR1 is SGHRS and CDR2 is YFSETQ in the germline V gene. The CDR3 is 16 residues long. The CDR3 loop reads CASSLDGSVSYNEQFF. In nucleotides, the CDR3 is TGCGCCAGCAGCTTGGACGGGTCGGTCTCCTACAATGAGCAGTTCTTC.

The chain combines TRBV7-3 with TRBJ2-1, with D perhaps matching TRBD1 or TRBD2 (6 bases each). Germline values: CDR1 SGHTA, CDR2 FQGTGA. This CDR3 spans 16 amino acids. The ends were cut back, 3 bases at V and 6 bases at J, with 18 bases in the middle. In DNA, the CDR3 is TGTGCCAGCAGCTTTTCGGGGGCCCTAGGGGGCAATGAGCAGTTCTTC. It encodes CASSFSGALGGNEQFF.

This chain uses TRBV18 with TRBJ1-1; D is perhaps TRBD1 (5 bases). This CDR3 contains 13 residues. Trimming took 6 bases from V and 7 from J, leaving 15 bases between them. Per germline, CDR1 KGHSH and CDR2 LQKENI. CDR3 sequence reads: CASSRTRDLEAFF. In DNA form, the CDR3 reads TGTGCCAGCTCCCGAACTCGGGACCTTGAAGCTTTCTTT.

V gene TRBV7-2 combines with J gene TRBJ1-2; D unclear. V lost 2 bases and J 0 bases, leaving 13 bases between the germline ends. The CDR3 is 16 amino acids. CDR1 is SGHTA, CDR2 FQGNSA, per germline. The CDR3 coding sequence is TGTGCCAGCAGCTTAACGAGGAGCCAAGCTAACTATGGCTACACCTTC. Protein product: CASSLTRSQANYGYTF. The variable domain in full, completed from reference TRBV7-2 and TRBJ1-2, reads GAGVSQSPSNKVTEKGKDVELRCDPISGHTALYWYRQSLGQGLEFLIYFQGNSAPDKSGLPSDRFSAERTGGSVSTLTIQRTQQEDSAVYLCASSLTRSQANYGYTFGSGTRLTVV.

This rearrangement joins TRBV19 to TRBJ2-2; no reliable D call. The CDR3 spans 15 residues. CDR1 LNHDA and CDR2 SQIVND come from the germline V gene (reference sequence). V lost 1 base and J 0 bases, leaving 6 bases between the germline ends. CDR3 residues: CASSIGAANTGELFF. CDR3 coding DNA: TGTGCCAGTAGTATAGGGGCGGCGAACACCGGGGAGCTGTTTTTT. The full variable domain, in which reference TRBV19 and TRBJ2-2 provide the parts outside the CDR3, is DGGITQSPKYLFRKEGQNVTLSCEQNLNHDAMYWYRQDPGQGLRLIYYSQIVNDFQKGDIAEGYSVSREKKESFPLTVTSAQKNPTAFYLCASSIGAANTGELFFGEGSRLTVL.

This chain uses TRBV28 with TRBJ2-7, with D uncertain. V was shortened by 5 bases and J by 4 bases, with 9 bases between the two germline ends. CDR1 and CDR2 (germline): MDHEN, SYDVKM. The CDR3 extends over 12 amino acids. CDR3 sequence: CASSAWSYEQYF. CDR3 sequence (DNA): TGTGCCAGCAGTGCCTGGAGTTACGAGCAGTACTTC.